The 16 T cell receptor beta chains below come from one sample, sequenced in a study of blood T cell repertoires in COVID-19. Data came from immunoSEQ multiplex PCR; TCRdb stores just in-frame clones and leaves some out. The sample consists of fewer than 300,000 clones, less than 90% of them appearing once. The source material was peripheral blood. The receptors originated from a human donor in a cohort sampled during active COVID-19.

The V and J genes are TRBV21-1 and TRBJ2-3; the D segment call TRBD1 is taken from the table without a DNA check. TRBV21-1 is described as a pseudogene. The CDR3 is 14 residues long. CDR3 region: CASTSSPVADTQYF. Written as DNA, the CDR3 is TGTGCCAGCACCTCATCCCCAGTCGCAGATACGCAGTATTTT.

V gene TRBV27 combines with J gene TRBJ1-1; D is possibly TRBD1 (6 bases). This CDR3 spans 13 amino acids. V lost 5 bases and J 5 bases, leaving 12 bases between the germline ends. Germline values: CDR1 MNHEY, CDR2 SMNVEV (reference sequence). This CDR3 reads CASSQQGRTEAFF. In nucleotides, the CDR3 is TGTGCCAGCAGTCAACAGGGTCGGACTGAAGCTTTCTTT.

This clone was recorded only once. This chain links TRBV6-1 with TRBJ1-2; the match to TRBD1 covers 7 bases. Losses at the gene ends were 0 bases for V and 7 bases for J; bases not matched to a gene: 11. The CDR3 sequence is 16 residues long. Germline assignment: CDR1 MNHNS and CDR2 SASEGT. CDR3 sequence (DNA): TGTGCCAGCAGTGAAGCGGCAGGGGGACGCTCAGGTGGCTACACCTTC. This translates into CASSEAAGGRSGGYTF.

The V gene is TRBV3-1 (or the pseudogene TRBV3-2), the J gene TRBJ2-1; D gene unclear. The CDR3 is made up of 12 amino acids. Looked up from germline, CDR1 is LGHDT and CDR2 is YNNKEL (reference sequence). Trimming removed 2 bases at V and 6 bases at J, with 5 bases between. CDR3 bases: TGTGCCAGCAGCCAACGACTCAATGAGCAGTTCTTC. It is translated as CASSQRLNEQFF.

The rearrangement joins TRBV9 to TRBJ2-1; 11 bases line up with TRBD2. Germline CDR1 is SGDLS and CDR2 is YYNGEE. This CDR3 has 15 residues. V trimming: 3 bases; J trimming: 9 bases; junction bases outside the gene matches: 8. The CDR3 here is CASSGGTSGRGEQFF. CDR3 sequence (DNA): TGTGCCAGCAGCGGAGGGACTAGCGGACGGGGTGAGCAGTTCTTC.

The chain recombines TRBV7-2 with TRBJ1-1; no firm D call. This CDR3 is built from 14 residues. Germline lookup yields CDR1 SGHTA and CDR2 FQGNSA. V was pared by 6 bases and J by 0 bases, with 11 bases between. The CDR3 DNA is TGTGCCAGCAGTTTCGGGGAGATGAACACTGAAGCTTTCTTT. As protein: CASSFGEMNTEAFF.

The chain has TRBV18 and TRBJ2-7, with 10 positions matching TRBD2. J was trimmed by 5 bases and V by 3 bases; bases with no gene match: 4. Germline V lookup: CDR1 KGHSH, CDR2 LQKENI. The CDR3 consists of 14 residues. Here the CDR3 reads CASSPLAGENEQYF. For the CDR3, the DNA is TGTGCCAGCTCACCTCTAGCGGGAGAGAACGAGCAGTACTTC.

This sequence joins TRBV7-9 and TRBJ2-3; 13 nucleotides match TRBD2. Germline V gene data show CDR1 as SEHNR and CDR2 as FQNEAQ (reference sequence). The CDR3 sequence is 18 residues long. The V segment lost 5 bases and the J segment 5 bases; nucleotides outside the gene matches: 13. The CDR3 is CASSPPGLAGVYEDTQYF. The CDR3 region has the DNA TGTGCCAGCAGCCCCCCCGGACTAGCGGGAGTGTACGAAGATACGCAGTATTTT.

This chain links TRBV7-9 with TRBJ2-1; no clear D. Looked up from germline, CDR1 is SEHNR and CDR2 is FQNEAQ (reference sequence). The V end was cut by 6 bases, the J end by 9 bases, with 15 bases between. CDR3 length equals 13 residues. The CDR3 is CASSETSPSEQFF. CDR3 coding DNA: TGTGCCAGCAGTGAAACGAGTCCCTCTGAGCAGTTCTTC.

This sequence joins TRBV7-9 and TRBJ2-7; TRBD2 is a possible D gene (6 bases). This CDR3 region has 15 residues. Trimming took 5 bases from V and 0 from J, leaving 14 bases between them. Per germline, CDR1 SEHNR and CDR2 FQNEAQ (reference sequence). CDR3 residues: CASSAPGTVSYEQYF. CDR3 nucleotide sequence: TGTGCCAGCAGCGCTCCCGGGACTGTCTCCTACGAGCAGTACTTC.

This clone was counted many times. The chain couples TRBV7-9 to TRBJ2-7, with 11 bases aligning to TRBD1. The length of the CDR3 is 14 residues. V lost 6 bases to trimming and J lost 6 bases; unmatched junction nucleotides: 7. Per the germline V gene, CDR1 is SEHNR and CDR2 is FQNEAQ (reference sequence). This CDR3 is CASRNGQGALEQYF. CDR3 DNA sequence: TGTGCCAGCAGGAACGGACAGGGGGCTCTCGAGCAGTACTTC.

J is TRBJ2-1 and V is TRBV18; the D gene is possibly TRBD2 (6 bases). The germline V and J ends were trimmed by 3 bases and 5 bases, with 17 bases remaining between them. The germline CDR1 and CDR2 sequences are KGHSH and LQKENI. CDR3 length: 16 amino acids. The CDR3: CASSPFAGTGNNEQFF. DNA of the CDR3: TGTGCCAGCTCACCTTTCGCCGGGACTGGAAACAATGAGCAGTTCTTC.

The genes are TRBV19 and TRBJ1-2; TRBD1 agrees at 7 bases. The germline gives CDR1 LNHDA, CDR2 SQIVND (reference sequence). V lost 8 bases to trimming and J lost 3 bases; unmatched junction nucleotides: 9. The CDR3 has 14 residues. The CDR3: CASLGTALDYGYTF. The CDR3 DNA reads as TGTGCCAGTCTCGGGACAGCGCTTGACTATGGCTACACCTTC.

The V call is TRBV3-1 (or the pseudogene TRBV3-2), the J call TRBJ2-4; 9 bases are shared with TRBD1. The CDR3 has 15 residues. Trimming at V came to 4 bases and at J to 3 bases, leaving 4 bases not matched to a gene. The V gene's germline CDR1 is LGHDT and CDR2 YNNKEL (reference sequence). As DNA, the CDR3 is TGTGCCAGCAGCCGGGACAGGGATGGCAAAAACATTCAGTACTTC. Amino acids: CASSRDRDGKNIQYF.

This chain uses TRBV7-9 with TRBJ2-1; 7 bases match TRBD1. Germline V gives CDR1 SEHNR, CDR2 FQNEAQ (reference sequence). There are 13 residues in the CDR3. The trim removed 6 bases at V and 6 bases at J, leaving 5 bases unmatched. CDR3 DNA: TGTGCCAGCAGATCGACAGGGAGCAATGAGCAGTTCTTC. Its protein is CASRSTGSNEQFF.

V gene TRBV30 combines with J gene TRBJ1-1; 8 bases are a match to TRBD1. The length of the CDR3 is 15 residues. V lost 1 base and J lost 2; bases outside the gene matches: 6. The germline gives CDR1 GTSNPN, CDR2 SVGIG (reference sequence). In nucleotides, the CDR3 is TGTGCCTGGAGTGGACTAGGACAGGGAAACACTGAAGCTTTCTTT. Its protein is CAWSGLGQGNTEAFF. The full variable domain, its missing parts supplied by reference TRBV30 and TRBJ1-1, is SQTIHQWPATLVQPVGSPLSLECTVEGTSNPNLYWYRQAAGRGLQLLFYSVGIGQISSEVPQNLSASRPQDRQFILSSKKLLLSDSGFYLCAWSGLGQGNTEAFFGQGTRLTVV.